Sequencing of this T cell receptor (beta chain) was carried out in a study of cytomegalovirus exposure and HLA in healthy donors (dated by TCRdb to 2016 to 2017). Looking at the study overall: According to an earlier analysis of 587 of the donors, about 179 million T cells yielded some 120 million unique TCR beta sequences and around 300 Gb of sequence data. An early release that covered about 600 HLA-typed donors contained approximately 300 gigabases of sequencing data and 70 million to 100 million unique TCR sequences. Among the roughly 400 genotyped donors, 81% belonged to the genetic ancestry cluster associated with self-reported Caucasian donors. The study was designed to test whether signatures of past pathogen exposure could be identified by cataloging public T cell receptors. The study profiled the T cell repertoires of hundreds of subjects by immunosequencing and related them to cytomegalovirus serostatus. A separate validation cohort of approximately 130 different subjects was used in addition to the approximately 700-subject first cohort. The study combined high-throughput TCR immunosequencing, statistical association of individual TCRs with disease status, and machine learning to predict cytomegalovirus infection status. A later analysis re-examined previously published TCR beta repertoires from about 670 donors and added high-resolution HLA genotyping to investigate patterns of TCR occurrence. Rather than drawing on any new phenotypic data, the later analysis identified candidate immune exposures from TCR beta sequences and the way those sequences occurred across donors. To decide whether each TCR beta V gene segment behaved as functional or pseudogenic, an earlier analysis of approximately 620 of the donors relied on high-throughput TCR beta sequencing. Donor age, sex, ethnicity and CMV serostatus were collected together with the repertoire data. In a later genetic analysis, genome-wide SNP genotypes for 398 of the 666 donors were used, and that subset was treated as a discovery cohort. All discovery cohort repertoires had been generated using a single sequencing platform. HLA typing included class I and class II loci at four-digit resolution. Typing coverage varied by locus: roughly 620-640 donors for A, B, C, DRB1 and DQB1; roughly 520 for DQA1; over 600 for DPA1; 400 to 480 for DPB1. Several DR-DQ haplotypes were treated as single units for association and clustering because of strong linkage in the cohort. On average, around 230,000 unique TCR beta nucleotide sequences were sequenced per donor among a few hundred genotyped donors of the cohort, with roughly a sixth of those sequences being non-productive.

Note on this clone: It lacks a known antigen. Base qualities are not recorded, but no much larger clone differs from it by a single base.

The library came from the immunoSEQ multiplex PCR assay. For the multiplex PCR, a mixture combining 60 forward primers for TCR Vbeta segments and 13 reverse primers for TCR Jbeta segments was used. The CDR3 region of rearranged TCR beta genes was amplified from genomic DNA by a multiplex PCR assay. The amplified TCR beta libraries were sequenced on the Illumina HiSeq System as 87-base-pair reads. Concerning the study's data processing: A later analysis tallied some 79 million unique TCR beta chains across the 666 repertoires, and approximately 11 million of those chains were shared by two or more donors. To remove PCR and sequencing errors, raw reads were error-corrected and collapsed into unique sequences using a nearest-neighbor algorithm that merged closely related sequences. To assign V, D and J gene segments, CDR3 sequences were aligned to IMGT reference sequences. For a sequence to be retained, a match of at least six nucleotides was required to both a V gene segment and a J gene segment. A rearrangement was called productive if the CDR3 had no stop codons and remained in frame with V and J, and every other rearrangement was called non-productive. CDR3 was defined according to IMGT convention as the region running from the second conserved V-encoded cysteine to the conserved J-encoded phenylalanine. In an earlier analysis of more than 550 of the donors, sequences lacking an unambiguous match to a single V gene segment were excluded. In an earlier analysis of a few hundred of the donors, a V segment was called functional when productive rearrangements were above 56.7%, and segregating when the standard deviation between donors exceeded 5%. To diagnose cytomegalovirus status from the catalog of TCR beta chain sequences, a statistical classification framework was built. A later analysis assigned V and J genes by comparing TCR nucleotide sequences with IMGT/GENE-DB human TR gene sequences. The TCRdist pipeline was used in a later analysis to assign CDR3 sequences and most-parsimonious VDJ recombination scenarios. In a later analysis, each TCR beta chain was defined by its CDR3 amino acid sequence together with its V-gene family, and reads lacking a unique V-gene family were excluded. In a later analysis, 550 to 650 highly shared, low-generation-probability nucleotide sequences were removed to address suspected cross-contamination and a sequencing artifact. In a later analysis, a clonal expansion index for each public chain was calculated from normalized within-repertoire ranks of inferred template counts. Generation probabilities in a later analysis came from a VDJ recombination model fitted to out-of-frame rearrangements, and those results were checked against IGoR. In a later analysis, TCR-TCR, TCR-HLA and TCR-CMV co-occurrence was scored with hypergeometric tests, and a repertoire-size bias correction was applied to TCR pairs. In a later analysis, false discovery rates were estimated by permuting HLA or CMV assignments 20 times. A later analysis grouped co-occurring TCRs with DBSCAN, adding TCRdist sequence similarity when clustering within HLA-allele-positive subsets. Repertoires with fewer than 30,000 or more than 120,000 public chains, plus five repertoires with anomalous nucleotide sharing, were excluded from co-occurrence clustering. The clones in this table, taken by TCRdb from immuneACCESS, are in-frame only. Not every clone is retained; where verified, under half of the shortfall comes from an unresolved V gene, and the cause of the rest is unknown. For V, J and clone size, that table is used; D and trimming come from the DNA. Present in this sample are roughly 200,000 clones, 65% to 80% of which were seen just once. Around 0.69% of the sample is held by the ten biggest clonotypes.

Broad study findings and their caveats: Several of the top co-occurrence clusters appeared to be linked to parvovirus B19, influenza, CMV and Epstein-Barr virus, according to a later analysis. Assigning TCR associations to individual alleles was difficult when HLA alleles, especially DR and DQ, strongly co-occurred. Compared with the 666-donor mean, donors in an Asian-associated ancestry cluster had fewer N-insertions in productive TCRs, according to a later genetic analysis. According to a later analysis, TCR association rates differed among HLA loci, with DRB1 alleles showing the most associated TCRs and HLA-C alleles showing the fewest. The authors suggested that the approach could potentially be extended to other disease states and immunological phenotypes. Because HLA typing was missing for some donors at each locus, association tests included only the typed subset. Some 16 rarely observed V segments, including chromosome 9 orphons, were excluded from the earlier analysis of a few hundred of the donors because counts were too low. Only TCR beta chains were sequenced in this cohort, and the absence of alpha or paired-chain data limited detectable features. A further reported finding was that TCR beta sequences accurately predicted the HLA-A and HLA-B alleles for most subjects in the first cohort. Presence/absence analyses assumed roughly uniform sequencing depth across donors, an assumption that may not hold. The 87-base-pair reads could not distinguish some IMGT-functional V segments, including TRBV6-2 and TRBV6-3, so those segments were excluded. A later analysis found that most CMV-associated TCR beta chains appeared HLA-restricted, with HLA associations seemingly driven largely by CMV exposure. While some public TCRs were present in many individuals, most TCR sequences turned up only very rarely across donors. A total of 164 TCR beta chains were listed by the study as associated with cytomegalovirus. An earlier analysis of approximately 600 of the donors showed that most TCR beta V segments appeared in productive rearrangements either about 87% or about 30% of the time, which broadly matched IMGT annotations. In vitro tests confirmed that a few of the cytomegalovirus-associated TCR beta chains recognize cytomegalovirus antigens. Compared with equally common non-associated chains, HLA-associated TCR beta chains in a later analysis were more clonally expanded and had lower generation probabilities. A group of highly shared sequence variants was considered likely to be a technical artifact of the sequencing pipeline. Correlated functional status among segregating V segments might be attributable to linkage disequilibrium, but an unknown experimental factor could not be ruled out. A later analysis associated about 17,000 TCR beta sequences with specific HLA alleles at a false discovery rate of 0.05. In a later genetic analysis, a missense DCLRE1C variant was associated with V-gene and J-gene trimming of TCR beta chains, and the association was replicated in an independent cohort. For the cohort, immune exposure information was limited to CMV serostatus. The classifier was reported to diagnose cytomegalovirus status with high specificity and sensitivity in both the original cohort and the validation cohort.

CDR1 MNHEY and CDR2 SMNVEV were looked up in the germline V gene (reference sequence). V has 2 bases trimmed and J has 12 bases trimmed; junction bases matching no gene number 12. The CDR3 has 16 amino acids, counting the end cysteine and phenylalanine. The DNA shown is the 48-base CDR3, in frame from base 1. The cohort comprised fewer than 700 healthy bone marrow donors. All cohort members were sampled while nominally healthy, although unrecorded immune exposures were likely present. The donor tested CMV seronegative and was one of the 352 seronegative cohort members. Each donor provided a peripheral blood sample, and peripheral blood mononuclear cells were used for TCR beta sequencing. The Qiagen DNeasy Blood Extraction Kit was used to extract genomic DNA from the blood cell samples.

The chain joins TRBV27 to TRBJ2-4, and 11 bases in between align with TRBD2. Material: PBMCs. The TCR sequence derives from a woman aged 40 to 55 in good health and CMV-seronegative. The sequenced DNA: TGTGCCAGCAGTTTAAGTGGGCTAGCGGGAGGCATAGGTCAGTACTTC. This yields the protein CASSLSGLAGGIGQYF.